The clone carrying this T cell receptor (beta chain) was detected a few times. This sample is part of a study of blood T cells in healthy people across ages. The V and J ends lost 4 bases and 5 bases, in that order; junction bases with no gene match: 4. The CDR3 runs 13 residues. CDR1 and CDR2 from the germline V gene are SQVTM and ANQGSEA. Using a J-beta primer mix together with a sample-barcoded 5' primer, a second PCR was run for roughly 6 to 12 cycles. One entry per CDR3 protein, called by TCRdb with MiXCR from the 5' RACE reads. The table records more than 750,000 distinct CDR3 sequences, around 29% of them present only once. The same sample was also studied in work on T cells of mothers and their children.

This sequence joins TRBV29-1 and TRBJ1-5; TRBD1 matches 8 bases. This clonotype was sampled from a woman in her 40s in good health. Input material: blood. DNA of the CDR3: TGCAGCGTTGGATCGGACAGGGATCAGCCCCAGCATTTT. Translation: CSVGSDRDQPQHF.